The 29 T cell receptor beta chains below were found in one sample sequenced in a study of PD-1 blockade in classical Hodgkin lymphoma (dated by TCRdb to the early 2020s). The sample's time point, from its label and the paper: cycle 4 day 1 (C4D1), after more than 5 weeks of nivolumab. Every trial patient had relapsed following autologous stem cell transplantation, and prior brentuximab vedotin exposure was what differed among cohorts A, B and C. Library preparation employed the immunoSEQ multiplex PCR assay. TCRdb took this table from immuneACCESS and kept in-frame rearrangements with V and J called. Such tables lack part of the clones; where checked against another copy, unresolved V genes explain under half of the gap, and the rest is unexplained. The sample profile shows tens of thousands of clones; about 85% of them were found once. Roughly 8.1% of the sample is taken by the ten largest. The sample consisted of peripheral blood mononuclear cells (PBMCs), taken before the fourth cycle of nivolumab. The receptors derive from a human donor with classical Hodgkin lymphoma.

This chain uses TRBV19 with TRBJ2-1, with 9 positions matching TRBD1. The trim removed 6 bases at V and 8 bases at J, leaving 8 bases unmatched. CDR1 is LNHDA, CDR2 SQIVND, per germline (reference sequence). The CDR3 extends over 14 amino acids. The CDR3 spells CASSPGQGFHEQFF. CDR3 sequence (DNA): TGTGCCAGTAGCCCGGGACAGGGCTTCCATGAGCAGTTCTTC.

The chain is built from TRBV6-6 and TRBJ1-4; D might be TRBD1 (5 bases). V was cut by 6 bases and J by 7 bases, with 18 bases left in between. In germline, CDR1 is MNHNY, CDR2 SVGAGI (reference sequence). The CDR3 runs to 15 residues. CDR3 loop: CASSPPRGDSEKLFF. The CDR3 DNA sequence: TGTGCCAGCAGCCCGCCTAGAGGGGATTCTGAAAAACTGTTTTTT.

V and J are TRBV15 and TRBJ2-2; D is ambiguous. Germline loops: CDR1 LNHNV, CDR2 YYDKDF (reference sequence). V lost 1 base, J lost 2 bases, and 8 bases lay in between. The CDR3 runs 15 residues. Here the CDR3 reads CATSRGRLNTGELFF. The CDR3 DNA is TGTGCCACCAGCAGAGGCAGACTTAACACCGGGGAGCTGTTTTTT. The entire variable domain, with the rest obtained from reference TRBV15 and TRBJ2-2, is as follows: DAMVIQNPRYQVTQFGKPVTLSCSQTLNHNVMYWYQQKSSQAPKLLFHYYDKDFNNEADTPDNFQSRRPNTSFCFLDIRSPGLGDTAMYLCATSRGRLNTGELFFGEGSRLTVL.

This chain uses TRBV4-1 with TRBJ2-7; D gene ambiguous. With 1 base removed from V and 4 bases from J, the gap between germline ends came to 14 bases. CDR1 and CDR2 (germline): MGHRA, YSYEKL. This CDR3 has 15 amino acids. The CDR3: CASSQGEIPSYEQYF. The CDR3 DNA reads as TGCGCCAGCAGCCAAGGAGAAATACCGAGTTACGAGCAGTACTTC.

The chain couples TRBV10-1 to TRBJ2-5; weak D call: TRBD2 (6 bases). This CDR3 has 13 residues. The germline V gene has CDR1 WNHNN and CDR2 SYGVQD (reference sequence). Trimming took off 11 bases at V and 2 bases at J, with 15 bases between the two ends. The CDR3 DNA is TGCGCCTGCTCCGGAGGGCTTCAAGAGACCCAGTACTTC. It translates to CACSGGLQETQYF.

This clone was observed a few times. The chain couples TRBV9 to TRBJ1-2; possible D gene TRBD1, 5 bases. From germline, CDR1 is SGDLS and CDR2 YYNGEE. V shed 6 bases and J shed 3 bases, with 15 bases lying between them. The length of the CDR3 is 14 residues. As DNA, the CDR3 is TGTGCCAGCACCACCGCCCAGGGTGACTATGGCTACACCTTC. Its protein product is CASTTAQGDYGYTF.

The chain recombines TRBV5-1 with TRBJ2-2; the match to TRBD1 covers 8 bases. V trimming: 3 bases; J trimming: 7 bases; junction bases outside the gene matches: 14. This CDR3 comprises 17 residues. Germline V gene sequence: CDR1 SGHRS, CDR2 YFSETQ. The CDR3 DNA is TGCGCCAGCAGCTCGAAGCAGGGGGCGCTTTTCAACGGGGAGCTGTTTTTT. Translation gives CASSSKQGALFNGELFF. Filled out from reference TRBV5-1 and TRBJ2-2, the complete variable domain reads KAGVTQTPRYLIKTRGQQVTLSCSPISGHRSVSWYQQTPGQGLQFLFEYFSETQRNKGNFPGRFSGRQFSNSRSEMNVSTLELGDSALYLCASSSKQGALFNGELFFGEGSRLTVL.

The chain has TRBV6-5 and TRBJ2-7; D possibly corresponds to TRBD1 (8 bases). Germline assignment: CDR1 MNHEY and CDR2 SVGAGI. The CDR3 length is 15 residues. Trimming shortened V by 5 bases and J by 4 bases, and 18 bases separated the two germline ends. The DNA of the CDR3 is TGTGCCAGCAGTACCTCAGGGGGCGGGGGATACGAGCAGTACTTC. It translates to CASSTSGGGGYEQYF.

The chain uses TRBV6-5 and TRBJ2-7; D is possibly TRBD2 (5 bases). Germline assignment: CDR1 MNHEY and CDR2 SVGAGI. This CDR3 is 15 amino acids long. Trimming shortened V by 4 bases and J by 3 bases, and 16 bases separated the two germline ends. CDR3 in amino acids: CASSLLLGRDYEQYF. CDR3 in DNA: TGTGCCAGCAGTTTACTCCTCGGACGGGACTACGAGCAGTACTTC.

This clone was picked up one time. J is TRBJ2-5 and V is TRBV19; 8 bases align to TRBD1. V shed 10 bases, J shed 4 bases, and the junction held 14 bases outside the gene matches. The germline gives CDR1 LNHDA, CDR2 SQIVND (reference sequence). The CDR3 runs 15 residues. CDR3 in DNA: TGTGCCACGAAGAGGACAGGGTGGGGTGTAGAGACCCAGTACTTC. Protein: CATKRTGWGVETQYF.

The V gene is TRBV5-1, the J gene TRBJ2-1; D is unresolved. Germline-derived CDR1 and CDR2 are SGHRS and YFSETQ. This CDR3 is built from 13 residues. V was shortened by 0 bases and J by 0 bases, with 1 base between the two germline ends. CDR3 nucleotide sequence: TGCGCCAGCAGCTTGGCCTCCTACAATGAGCAGTTCTTC. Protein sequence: CASSLASYNEQFF.

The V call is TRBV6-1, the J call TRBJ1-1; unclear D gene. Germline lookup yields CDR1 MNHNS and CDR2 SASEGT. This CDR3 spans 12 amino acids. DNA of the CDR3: TGTGCGGCCATGTGGATGAACACTGAAGCTTTCTTT. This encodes CAAMWMNTEAFF.

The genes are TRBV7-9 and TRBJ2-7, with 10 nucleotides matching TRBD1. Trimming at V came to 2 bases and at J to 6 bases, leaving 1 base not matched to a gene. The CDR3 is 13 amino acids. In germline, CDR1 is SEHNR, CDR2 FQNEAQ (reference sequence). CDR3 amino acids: CASSLRDRGEQYF. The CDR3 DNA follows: TGTGCCAGCAGCTTAAGGGACAGGGGCGAGCAGTACTTC.

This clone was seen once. CDR3 amino acids: CASSLGGGAAPSYEQYF. The CDR3, as DNA: TGTGCCAGCAGCTTGGGTGGGGGGGCAGCCCCCTCCTACGAGCAGTACTTC. The chain has TRBV5-4 and TRBJ2-7, with D maybe TRBD2 (7 bases). The CDR3 totals 17 residues. Germline CDR1 is SGHNT and CDR2 is YYREEE (reference sequence). The ends were cut back, 0 bases at V and 0 bases at J, with 16 bases in the middle.

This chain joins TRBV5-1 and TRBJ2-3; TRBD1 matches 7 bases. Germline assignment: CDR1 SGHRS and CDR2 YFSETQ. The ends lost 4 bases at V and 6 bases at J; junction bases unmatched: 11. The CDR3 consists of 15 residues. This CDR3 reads CASSPGTAPGDTQYF. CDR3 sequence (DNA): TGCGCCAGCAGCCCTGGGACAGCCCCGGGGGATACGCAGTATTTT.

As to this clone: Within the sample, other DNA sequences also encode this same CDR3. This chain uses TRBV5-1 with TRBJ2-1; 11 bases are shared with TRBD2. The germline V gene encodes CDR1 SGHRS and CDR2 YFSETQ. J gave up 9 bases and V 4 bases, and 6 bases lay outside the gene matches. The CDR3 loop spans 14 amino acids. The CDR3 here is CASSGLAGGGEQFF. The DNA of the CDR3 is TGCGCCAGCAGCGGGCTAGCGGGGGGTGGTGAGCAGTTCTTC.

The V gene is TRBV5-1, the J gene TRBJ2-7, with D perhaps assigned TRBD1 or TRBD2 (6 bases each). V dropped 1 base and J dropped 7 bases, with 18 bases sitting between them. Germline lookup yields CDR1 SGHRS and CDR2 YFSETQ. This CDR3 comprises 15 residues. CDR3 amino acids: CASSLMDSEGGEQYF. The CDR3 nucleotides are TGCGCCAGCAGCTTGATGGACTCCGAAGGGGGGGAGCAGTACTTC.

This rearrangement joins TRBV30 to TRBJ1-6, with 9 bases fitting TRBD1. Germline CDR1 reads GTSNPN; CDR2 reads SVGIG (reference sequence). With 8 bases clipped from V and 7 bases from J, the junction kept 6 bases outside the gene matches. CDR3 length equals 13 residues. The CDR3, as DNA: TGTGCCACCCGCGGACAGGGGAATTCACCCCTCCACTTT. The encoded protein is CATRGQGNSPLHF.

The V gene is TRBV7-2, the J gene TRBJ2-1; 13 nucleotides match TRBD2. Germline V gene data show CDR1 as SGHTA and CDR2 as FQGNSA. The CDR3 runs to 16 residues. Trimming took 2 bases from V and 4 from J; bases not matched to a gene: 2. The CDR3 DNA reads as TGTGCCAGCAGCTTACTACTAGCGGGGGGGTACAATGAGCAGTTCTTC. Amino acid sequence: CASSLLLAGGYNEQFF.

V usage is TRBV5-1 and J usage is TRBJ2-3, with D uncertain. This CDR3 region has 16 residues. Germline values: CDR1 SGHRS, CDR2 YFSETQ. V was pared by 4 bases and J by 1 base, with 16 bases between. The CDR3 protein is CASSVRPTPGTDTQYF. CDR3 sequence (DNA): TGCGCCAGCAGCGTAAGACCTACCCCGGGCACAGATACGCAGTATTTT.

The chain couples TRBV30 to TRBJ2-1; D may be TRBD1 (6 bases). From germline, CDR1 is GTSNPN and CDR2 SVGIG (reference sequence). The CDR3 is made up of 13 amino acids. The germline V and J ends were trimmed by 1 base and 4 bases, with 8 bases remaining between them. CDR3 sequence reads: CAWSGTDYNEQFF. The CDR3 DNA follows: TGTGCCTGGAGTGGGACAGATTACAATGAGCAGTTCTTC.

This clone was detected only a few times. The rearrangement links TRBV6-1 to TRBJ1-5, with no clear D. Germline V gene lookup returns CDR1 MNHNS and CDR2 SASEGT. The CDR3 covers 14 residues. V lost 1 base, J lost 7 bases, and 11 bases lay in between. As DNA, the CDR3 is TGTGCCAGCAGTGAAGGGAGGGAGCCACAGCCCCAGCATTTT. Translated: CASSEGREPQPQHF.

The CDR3 nucleotides read TGCGCCAGCAGCCTAAGCGGGGGCACAGATACGCAGTATTTT. Translating gives CASSLSGGTDTQYF. This sequence joins TRBV5-1 and TRBJ2-3, with TRBD2 matching 7 bases. This CDR3 spans 14 amino acids. After removal of 4 bases from V and 1 base from J, the junction contained 3 bases not matched to a gene. Germline CDR1 is SGHRS and CDR2 is YFSETQ.

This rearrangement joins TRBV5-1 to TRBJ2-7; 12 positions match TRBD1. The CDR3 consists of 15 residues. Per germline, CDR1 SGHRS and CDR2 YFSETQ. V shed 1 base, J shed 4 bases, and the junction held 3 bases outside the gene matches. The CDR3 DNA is TGCGCCAGCAGCTTGTGGGGACAGGGGGCTTACGAGCAGTACTTC. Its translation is CASSLWGQGAYEQYF.

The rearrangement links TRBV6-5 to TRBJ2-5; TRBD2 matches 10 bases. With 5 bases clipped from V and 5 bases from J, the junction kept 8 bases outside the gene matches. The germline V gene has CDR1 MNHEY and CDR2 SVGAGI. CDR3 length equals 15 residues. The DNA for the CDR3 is TGTGCCAGCAGTACCATAGCGGGGGGCCTGGAGACCCAGTACTTC. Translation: CASSTIAGGLETQYF.

The CDR3 DNA sequence: TGTGCCAGCAGAACCCGCGGGACAGAGCCCCAGCATTTT. Residues: CASRTRGTEPQHF. The chain carries TRBV6-6 and TRBJ1-5; 7 nucleotides align to TRBD1. The CDR3 consists of 13 residues. Germline assignment: CDR1 MNHNY and CDR2 SVGAGI (reference sequence). V shed 6 bases, J shed 8 bases, and the junction held 7 bases outside the gene matches.

The CDR3 here is CASSLLGVATNEKLFF. The CDR3 nucleotides read TGTGCCAGCAGTTTGCTAGGGGTCGCGACTAATGAAAAACTGTTTTTT. The chain employs TRBV28 and TRBJ1-4, with a possible D match to TRBD1 (5 bases). V was trimmed by 3 bases and J by 2 bases, leaving 13 bases between them. This CDR3 comprises 16 residues. Germline lookup yields CDR1 MDHEN and CDR2 SYDVKM.

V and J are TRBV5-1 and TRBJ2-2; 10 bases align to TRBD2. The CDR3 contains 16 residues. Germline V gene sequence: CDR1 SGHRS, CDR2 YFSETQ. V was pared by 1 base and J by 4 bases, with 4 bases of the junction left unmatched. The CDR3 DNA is TGCGCCAGCAGCTTGTTGGCTAGCGGGGGCACCGGGGAGCTGTTTTTT. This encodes CASSLLASGGTGELFF. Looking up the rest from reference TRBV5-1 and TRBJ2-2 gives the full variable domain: KAGVTQTPRYLIKTRGQQVTLSCSPISGHRSVSWYQQTPGQGLQFLFEYFSETQRNKGNFPGRFSGRQFSNSRSEMNVSTLELGDSALYLCASSLLASGGTGELFFGEGSRLTVL.

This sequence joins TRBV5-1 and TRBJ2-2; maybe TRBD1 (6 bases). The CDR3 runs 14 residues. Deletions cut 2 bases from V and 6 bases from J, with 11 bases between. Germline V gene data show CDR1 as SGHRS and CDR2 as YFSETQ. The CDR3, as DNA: TGCGCCAGCAGCTTCCAGGGGAATCCCGGGGAGCTGTTTTTT. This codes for CASSFQGNPGELFF.